One sample yielded the 26 T cell receptor beta chains listed below, sequenced in a study of neurological immune-mediated disorders. TCRdb called the 5' RACE reads again in MiXCR, with one record for every CDR3 protein. The table shows 49,000 or so distinct CDR3 sequences, with just under 4.5% occurring only once. The sequenced sample was PBMCs. The source of these receptors is a woman aged 55 to 70 with multiple sclerosis.

This clonotype was observed once. This could be a read error, since a much larger clone is one nucleotide away. V is TRBV5-1 and J is TRBJ2-3, with D unclear. Germline assignment: CDR1 SGHRS and CDR2 YFSETQ. The V and J ends lost 5 bases and 0 bases respectively, with 10 bases between them. CDR3 size: 14 residues. CDR3 nucleotide sequence: TGCGCCAGCAGATTCGGGCAAAGCACAGATACGCAGTATTTT. Protein sequence: CASRFGQSTDTQYF.

This clonotype has a count of ten or more. The J gene is TRBJ2-3, the V gene TRBV6-6, with D hard to call. V was clipped by 3 bases and J by 2 bases, with 6 bases between them. This CDR3 spans 13 amino acids. The germline V gene has CDR1 MNHNY and CDR2 SVGAGI (reference sequence). The CDR3 DNA reads TGTGCCAGCAGTTATGTCCCCACAGATACGCAGTATTTT. Its protein product is CASSYVPTDTQYF.

V gene TRBV20-1 combines with J gene TRBJ2-5; the D is unclear. CDR3 length equals 14 residues. Germline-derived CDR1 and CDR2 are DFQATT and SNEGSKA (reference sequence). V lost 1 base, J lost 2 bases, and 11 bases lay in between. For the CDR3, the DNA is TGCAGTGCTAGAGCCCCGGTTGTGCAAGAGACCCAGTACTTC. The encoded protein is CSARAPVVQETQYF.

This clonotype was detected many times. J is TRBJ2-7 and V is TRBV5-1, with 11 bases matching TRBD2. Germline-derived CDR1 and CDR2 are SGHRS and YFSETQ. This CDR3 comprises 14 residues. Losses at the gene ends were 7 bases for V and 4 bases for J; bases not matched to a gene: 7. The CDR3 loop is CASALAGGPYEQYF. The CDR3 coding sequence is TGCGCCAGCGCGCTAGCGGGAGGACCGTACGAGCAGTACTTC.

This clonotype was recorded at least ten times. The V call is TRBV9, the J call TRBJ2-3, with D perhaps TRBD1 (5 bases). The CDR3 runs 14 residues. The germline V gene encodes CDR1 SGDLS and CDR2 YYNGEE. The V end was cut by 3 bases, the J end by 1 base, with 9 bases between. This chain's CDR3 is CASSAQGGTDTQYF. In DNA form, the CDR3 reads TGTGCCAGCAGCGCTCAGGGCGGCACAGATACGCAGTATTTT.

This rearrangement joins TRBV10-3 to TRBJ2-3; D not resolved. There are 14 residues in the CDR3. The germline V gene encodes CDR1 ENHRY and CDR2 SYGVKD. V lost 6 bases and J 1 base, leaving 11 bases between the germline ends. CDR3 bases: TGTGCCATCAGCTGGGCTCAAGGCACAGATACGCAGTATTTT. This codes for CAISWAQGTDTQYF.

This clonotype was counted at least ten times. The chain uses TRBV12-3 or TRBV12-4 and TRBJ1-2; no definite D call. V was clipped by 7 bases and J by 0 bases, with 9 bases between them. This CDR3 region has 13 residues. The DNA for the CDR3 is TGTGCCAGCATTGACGGAGCTAACTATGGCTACACCTTC. Amino acids: CASIDGANYGYTF.

In this sample, this clonotype turned up many times. The chain is built from TRBV21-1 and TRBJ1-2. TRBV21-1 is deemed a pseudogene. This CDR3 spans 11 amino acids. The CDR3 region is CASAGRGGYTF. CDR3 DNA sequence: TGTGCCAGCGCGGGGAGGGGTGGCTACACCTTC.

This clonotype has at least ten counts. The rearrangement links TRBV12-3 or TRBV12-4 to TRBJ2-1; 8 nucleotides match TRBD2. V shed 5 bases and J 0 bases; nucleotides not matched to a gene: 0. The CDR3 totals 14 residues. The CDR3 sequence is CASSSGGSYNEQFF. The CDR3 DNA reads as TGTGCCAGCAGTAGCGGGGGCTCCTACAATGAGCAGTTCTTC.

This clonotype was counted at least ten times. The genes are TRBV20-1 and TRBJ1-1; D is perhaps TRBD1 (5 bases). From germline, CDR1 is DFQATT and CDR2 SNEGSKA (reference sequence). Trimming removed 0 bases at V and 3 bases at J, with 8 bases between. This CDR3 contains 13 residues. CDR3 region: CSAREGRYTEAFF. The CDR3 DNA is TGCAGTGCTAGAGAGGGGCGATACACTGAAGCTTTCTTT.

The genes are TRBV6-5 and TRBJ1-2, with TRBD1 identical over 9 bases. V lost 5 bases to trimming and J lost 6 bases; unmatched junction nucleotides: 1. The CDR3 covers 12 residues. From germline, CDR1 is MNHEY and CDR2 SVGAGI. The CDR3 reads CASSRQGDGYTF. The CDR3 DNA reads as TGTGCCAGCAGTAGACAGGGGGATGGCTACACCTTC.

Details on this clonotype: Possible read error: a much larger clone is one base away. The chain employs TRBV18 and TRBJ2-1; D gene unclear. CDR3 length equals 11 residues. V lost 2 bases to trimming and J lost 5 bases, with 1 base between them. Looked up from germline, CDR1 is KGHSH and CDR2 is LQKENI. Here the CDR3 DNA reads TGTGCCAGCTCACCAGACAATGAGCAGTTCTTC. This encodes CASSPDNEQFF.

This clonotype has a handful of counts. In DNA form, the CDR3 reads TGCAGTGCTAGACCGGGGAACAACTATGGCTACACCTTC. Protein sequence: CSARPGNNYGYTF. V is TRBV20-1 and J is TRBJ1-2; D gene ambiguous. The CDR3 is made up of 13 amino acids. Deletions cut 2 bases from V and 2 bases from J, with 9 bases between. In germline, CDR1 is DFQATT, CDR2 SNEGSKA (reference sequence).

A few counts support this clonotype. V usage is TRBV27 and J usage is TRBJ2-1; the D is unclear. The germline gives CDR1 MNHEY, CDR2 SMNVEV (reference sequence). This CDR3 contains 12 residues. The ends were cut back, 6 bases at V and 7 bases at J, with 10 bases in the middle. CDR3 loop: CASSLPVNEQFF. The CDR3 DNA sequence: TGTGCCAGCAGCCTTCCGGTGAATGAGCAGTTCTTC.

This clonotype has at least ten counts. J is TRBJ2-5 and V is TRBV12-3 or TRBV12-4, with D maybe TRBD2 (5 bases). This CDR3 is built from 14 residues. Trimming shortened V by 5 bases and J by 5 bases, and 15 bases separated the two germline ends. The CDR3 protein is CASSPLRVGETQYF. The CDR3 DNA is TGTGCCAGCAGTCCACTGAGGGTGGGCGAGACCCAGTACTTC.

This clonotype was recorded many times. The CDR3 region is CAISDAGTGSAGNQPQHF. The CDR3 nucleotides are TGTGCCATCAGTGACGCCGGGACAGGGTCTGCAGGCAATCAGCCCCAGCATTTT. The chain couples TRBV10-3 to TRBJ1-5, with 9 bases aligning to TRBD1. Germline CDR1 reads ENHRY; CDR2 reads SYGVKD. Unmatched junction bases numbered 11, after V lost 3 bases and J lost 2 bases. This CDR3 region has 18 residues.

This clonotype has a count of ten or more. The chain recombines TRBV6-2 or TRBV6-3 with TRBJ2-7; D possibly corresponds to TRBD2 (6 bases). The V end lost 5 bases, the J end lost 4 bases, and 9 bases lay between the germline ends. This CDR3 region has 12 residues. CDR1 is MNHEY and CDR2 is SVGEGT in the germline V gene. The CDR3 here is CASSRRGYEQYV. CDR3 sequence (DNA): TGTGCCAGCAGTAGACGGGGGTACGAGCAGTACGTC.

Remarks on this clonotype: Because it lacks the conserved phenylalanine or tryptophan at the end, this CDR3 is likely a read error. The DNA is omitted, as the CDR3 cannot be located on it reliably, and the CDR3 follows TCRdb's listing. The chain uses TRBV15 and TRBJ1-3; the table's D call TRBD1 went unverified against the DNA. The CDR3 contains 14 residues when both ends are counted. Per the germline V gene, CDR1 is LNHNV and CDR2 is YYDKDF (reference sequence). The CDR3 protein is CATSRADPGIQVEV.

This clonotype was seen many times. This chain connects TRBV10-2 to TRBJ1-2; TRBD1 agrees at 8 bases. V was pared by 4 bases and J by 8 bases, with 9 bases of the junction left unmatched. The CDR3 has 14 residues. CDR1 and CDR2 from the germline V gene are WSHSY and SAAADI. The CDR3 DNA reads TGCGCCAGCAGTGCTTGGGACAGGCTGCGGGGCTACACCTTC. The encoded protein is CASSAWDRLRGYTF.

About this clonotype: A much larger clone sits a single nucleotide away, making a read error possible. The chain uses TRBV20-1 and TRBJ2-4, with D perhaps matching TRBD2 (6 bases). The germline V gene has CDR1 DFQATT and CDR2 SNEGSKA (reference sequence). This CDR3 region has 13 residues. The chain's CDR3 is CSAPTPGVNTQYF. The CDR3 coding sequence is TGCAGTGCTCCGACACCGGGGGTAAACACTCAGTACTTC.

This clonotype has ten or more counts. The rearrangement uses TRBV9 and TRBJ1-2; D is unclear. V was trimmed by 4 bases and J by 8 bases, leaving 21 bases between them. The CDR3 length is 15 residues. CDR1 is SGDLS, CDR2 YYNGEE, per germline. CDR3 protein: CASSPSWGDLGGYTF. The CDR3 nucleotides read TGTGCCAGCAGCCCCAGCTGGGGTGACCTTGGAGGCTACACCTTC.

There are a few counts of this clonotype. The rearrangement joins TRBV20-1 to TRBJ1-2; 12 bases are a match to TRBD1. Germline-derived CDR1 and CDR2 are DFQATT and SNEGSKA (reference sequence). The J segment lost 7 bases and the V segment lost 3 bases, leaving 9 bases of the junction unmatched. The CDR3 sequence is 15 residues long. The CDR3 DNA is TGCAGTGCTAGGTCTTTGGGACAGGGGGCTTCTGGCTACACCTTC. Its translation is CSARSLGQGASGYTF.

The rearrangement uses TRBV18 and TRBJ2-2; D is possibly TRBD2 (6 bases). The length of the CDR3 is 16 residues. V shed 1 base and J shed 2 bases, with 11 bases lying between them. Germline CDR1 KGHSH, CDR2 LQKENI. In nucleotides, the CDR3 is TGTGCCAGCTCACCACAGTTCGGGGGTAACACCGGGGAGCTGTTTTTT. It yields the protein CASSPQFGGNTGELFF. The entire variable domain, with the rest obtained from reference TRBV18 and TRBJ2-2, is as follows: NAGVMQNPRHLVRRRGQEARLRCSPMKGHSHVYWYRQLPEEGLKFMVYLQKENIIDESGMPKERFSAEFPKEGPSILRIQQVVRGDSAAYFCASSPQFGGNTGELFFGEGSRLTVL.

This clonotype was found many times. The chain uses TRBV7-9 and TRBJ1-2; TRBD1 is a possible D gene (6 bases). CDR3 length: 13 residues. V lost 1 base, J lost 5 bases, and 8 bases lay in between. Germline assignment: CDR1 SEHNR and CDR2 FQNEAQ (reference sequence). CDR3 region: CASSLVGQYGYTF. Here the CDR3 DNA reads TGTGCCAGCAGCTTAGTTGGACAGTATGGCTACACCTTC.

This clonotype was seen at least ten times. The chain is built from TRBV20-1 and TRBJ1-4; D gene ambiguous. The CDR3 sequence is 14 residues long. V was shortened by 1 base and J by 7 bases, with 13 bases between the two germline ends. The V gene's germline CDR1 is DFQATT and CDR2 SNEGSKA (reference sequence). The CDR3 loop is CSARAPGPLEKLFF. The CDR3 nucleotides are TGCAGTGCTAGAGCTCCCGGACCTCTTGAAAAACTGTTTTTT.

This clonotype occurred a few times. Because the CDR3 is missing its conserved closing phenylalanine or tryptophan, this is likely a read error. The chain couples TRBV12-3 or TRBV12-4 to TRBJ1-4; 7 positions match TRBD1. The CDR3 runs 14 residues. The J segment lost 4 bases and the V segment lost 6 bases, leaving 5 bases of the junction unmatched. The CDR3: CASSTGTDNEKLFC. Written as DNA, the CDR3 is TGTGCCAGCAGCACAGGGACAGATAATGAAAAACTGTTTTGT.